This paragraph reports one T cell receptor (beta chain). Its antigen is not known. This entry belongs to a study of siplizumab effects on memory and regulatory T cells. Study-wide results and caveats: Controls had around 26% Treg-derived mappable alloreactive CD4+ clones on average, versus approximately 69% with siplizumab. Researchers did not confirm the suppressive function of proliferating Tregs from siplizumab cultures.

The J segment lost 7 bases and the V segment lost 9 bases, leaving 14 bases of the junction unmatched. The CDR3 runs 14 residues. Germline assignment: CDR1 MNHEY and CDR2 SVGAGI. Data came from immunoSEQ multiplex PCR; TCRdb stores just in-frame clones and leaves some out. The sample has approximately 70,000 clones; about 90% are singletons. The chain recombines TRBV6-5 with TRBJ1-2; 7 nucleotides align to TRBD1. This clonotype was obtained from a human donor in good health. What was sequenced was CD8+ T cells sorted from blood. CDR3 bases: TGTGCCAGTCTAGACAGGGCTGGGTTCAGTGGCTACACCTTC. This codes for CASLDRAGFSGYTF.